One TCR beta chain is described in this entry. The V gene's germline CDR1 is SGHVS and CDR2 FQNEAQ. This CDR3 has 13 residues. Trimming shortened V by 8 bases and J by 6 bases, and 16 bases separated the two germline ends. The sample comes from a study of Siglec-9 on CD8 T cells in melanoma. TCRdb keeps only in-frame clones here, not all; method: immunoSEQ multiplex PCR. The sample consists of some 27,000 clones, less than 85% of them appearing once. V gene TRBV7-8 combines with J gene TRBJ1-2; no clear D gene. Material for sequencing was Siglec-9- CD8+ T cells sorted from blood. The TCR comes from a human donor in good health. The CDR3 DNA is TGTGCCAGCGGACCGACGGGAGTCAATGGCTACACCTTC. Its translation: CASGPTGVNGYTF.